A selection of T cell receptor beta chains follows, all from one sample in a study of blood T cells in healthy people across ages. MiXCR, run by TCRdb on the 5' RACE reads, gives a single entry per CDR3 protein. The sample yields about 1.8 million distinct CDR3 sequences, roughly 50% seen once. The sequenced sample was blood. All receptors come from a middle-aged woman in good health. Each CDR3 is given with its conserved first and last residue. The D gene is left open where the match is weak. A clone size is listed for some rows: how often the clone was seen (once, few, many), or a class if it is expanded.

clone size	D gene	V gene	J gene	CDR3 protein	CDR3 DNA
NA	NA	TRBV4-2	TRBJ2-3	CASRGRGTGTQYF	TGTGCCAGCAGAGGCCGGGGCACAGGTACGCAGTATTTT
few	TRBD1	TRBV27	TRBJ2-5	CASKGTDQETQYF	TGTGCCAGCAAGGGGACAGACCAAGAGACCCAGTACTTC
NA	TRBD2	TRBV20-1	TRBJ2-3	CSTSGDPDTQYF	TGCAGCACTAGCGGGGACCCAGATACGCAGTATTTT
NA	TRBD1	TRBV5-6	TRBJ2-1	CASSFGQGDGEQFF	TGTGCCAGCAGCTTCGGACAGGGGGACGGTGAGCAGTTCTTC
NA	NA	TRBV28	TRBJ2-1	CASIRNNEQFF	TGTGCCAGCATTAGGAACAATGAGCAGTTCTTC
few	NA	TRBV6-2/TRBV6-3	TRBJ2-1	CASTADQSSYNEQFF	TGTGCCAGCACCGCGGACCAAAGCTCCTACAATGAGCAGTTCTTC
many	TRBD2	TRBV11-1	TRBJ2-1	CASRPSAGGYNEQFF	TGTGCCAGCAGGCCCTCAGCGGGGGGGTACAATGAGCAGTTCTTC
NA	NA	TRBV7-6	TRBJ2-1	CASGVTSFNEQFF	TGTGCCAGCGGTGTGACTTCCTTCAATGAGCAGTTCTTC
NA	NA	TRBV7-9	TRBJ1-2	CASSSGVVYGYTF	TGTGCCAGCAGCTCGGGGGTGGTCTATGGCTACACCTTC
NA	TRBD2	TRBV5-5	TRBJ2-1	CASSLKVGGAYNEQFF	TGTGCCAGCAGCTTGAAAGTCGGGGGGGCATACAATGAGCAGTTCTTC
few	TRBD1	TRBV27	TRBJ2-5	CASSLRWTGVGQETQYF	TGTGCCAGCAGTTTACGTTGGACAGGGGTAGGACAAGAGACCCAGTACTTC
few	NA	TRBV7-9	TRBJ2-3	CASSPFRRGYSSTDTQYF	TGTGCCAGCAGCCCGTTCCGGCGGGGTTACTCTAGCACAGATACGCAGTATTTT
NA	NA	TRBV20-1	TRBJ2-3	CSAPRGLASTDTQYF	TGCAGTGCGCCCCGGGGTCTAGCCAGCACAGATACGCAGTATTTT
NA	NA	TRBV6-2/TRBV6-3	TRBJ1-5	CASRNVGDQPQHF	TGTGCCAGCAGGAACGTGGGGGATCAGCCCCAGCATTTT
NA	TRBD1	TRBV20-1	TRBJ1-6	CSARGTGQVNSPLHF	TGCAGTGCACGGGGGACCGGACAGGTCAATTCACCCCTCCACTTT
few	NA	TRBV6-5	TRBJ1-2	CASSHLGGRDGYTF	TGTGCCAGCAGTCACCTGGGGGGCAGAGATGGCTACACCTTC
few	NA	TRBV29-1	TRBJ2-5	CSVATGAETQYF	TGCAGCGTTGCCACGGGAGCCGAGACCCAGTACTTC
NA	TRBD2	TRBV27	TRBJ2-5	CASSVTSGGTQYF	TGTGCCAGCAGTGTTACTAGCGGGGGGACCCAGTACTTC
NA	NA	TRBV7-2	TRBJ1-1	CASSLGLVTNTEAFF	TGTGCCAGCAGCTTAGGGCTCGTCACCAACACTGAAGCTTTCTTT
NA	NA	TRBV21-1	TRBJ1-2	CASSKEGGFLGYTF	TGTGCCAGCAGCAAAGAGGGGGGATTTCTTGGCTACACCTTC
NA	NA	TRBV7-2	TRBJ2-1	CASSAQSGISYNEQFF	TGTGCCAGCAGCGCCCAATCGGGAATCTCCTACAATGAGCAGTTCTTC
NA	TRBD1	TRBV5-6	TRBJ2-5	CASSLVAGTGEVEETQYF	TGTGCCAGCAGCTTGGTTGCTGGGACAGGGGAGGTCGAAGAGACCCAGTACTTC
NA	NA	TRBV24-1	TRBJ1-2	CATSDLRGDYGYTF	TGTGCCACCAGTGATTTGAGAGGTGACTATGGCTACACCTTC
NA	NA	TRBV7-6	TRBJ2-3	CASSTPSGRGSSTDTQYF	TGTGCCAGCAGCACCCCCAGTGGGAGGGGGTCAAGCACAGATACGCAGTATTTT
NA	NA	TRBV11-2	TRBJ2-7	CASSLGQTGRIPYEQYF	TGTGCCAGCAGCTTAGGTCAGACAGGACGTATCCCCTACGAGCAGTACTTC
NA	NA	TRBV7-9	TRBJ2-1	CASSSLRDGLYNEQFF	TGTGCCAGCAGCTCCCTCCGGGACGGCTTATACAATGAGCAGTTCTTC